The rows below give T cell receptor beta chains drawn from one sample of a study of vaccination effects on CD4 cells after COVID-19. These receptors lack a known antigen. Measured with immunoSEQ multiplex PCR; TCRdb has only the in-frame clones, and not every one. The data contain 20,000 to 30,000 clones, 69% of them singletons. The material was CD4+ T cells from PBMCs cultured with SARS-CoV-2 spike peptides, obtained before COVID-19 vaccination. The source of these receptors is a human donor who had a prior SARS-CoV-2 infection. The CDR3 runs from the conserved cysteine through the conserved F or W. D genes are given only for firm matches. Clone sizes are given selectively: once, few, many, or a class where the clone is expanded.

TRBJ2-7 TRBV24-1 NA TRBD1 TGTGCCCCTACCGGGACAGGGGGCTCCTACGAGCAGTACTTC CAPTGTGGSYEQYF
TRBJ2-1 TRBV24-1 NA TRBD2 TGTGCCACCAGTGATACTAGCGGGAGGGCCCTCAATGAGCAGTTCTTC CATSDTSGRALNEQFF
TRBJ2-5 TRBV6-5 NA TRBD2 TGTGCCAGCAGTCTAGCGGACCAAGAGACCCAGTACTTC CASSLADQETQYF
TRBJ1-6 TRBV7-2 NA NA TGTGCCAGCAGCGCTCGGTCAGGCTCCTCTTCACCCCTCCACTTT CASSARSGSSSPLHF
TRBJ2-7 TRBV5-1 NA NA TGCGCCAGCAGCTTGGTAGTAGCGGCCACCTACGAGCAGTACTTC CASSLVVAATYEQYF
TRBJ2-2 TRBV28 medium-sized TRBD1 TGTGCCAGCAGTTTAAATGCAGGGGGCGGGGAGCTGTTTTTT CASSLNAGGGELFF
TRBJ1-2 TRBV5-4 NA TRBD1 TGTGCCAGCAGCTACGGGACAGGTCAGGATGGCTACACCTTC CASSYGTGQDGYTF
TRBJ1-5 TRBV18 NA NA TGTGCCAGCTCACCCGGGGATGGCCAGCCCCAGCATTTT CASSPGDGQPQHF
TRBJ2-7 TRBV23-1 NA TRBD1 TGCGCCAGCAGGACGGGACAGGGAGAAGAGCAGTACTTC CASRTGQGEEQYF
TRBJ1-1 TRBV30 NA NA TGTGCCTGGAGTGCCACGGACAGTTACACTGAAGCTTTCTTT CAWSATDSYTEAFF
TRBJ2-1 TRBV10-1 NA TRBD1 TGCGCCAGCAGGCGCGACAGGGGGGGAAACGATGAGCAGTTCTTC CASRRDRGGNDEQFF
TRBJ1-1 TRBV14 NA NA TGTGCCAGCAGACCAGGGGATGCTTGGAACACTGAAGCTTTCTTT CASRPGDAWNTEAFF
TRBJ2-1 TRBV15 NA NA TGTGCCACCAGCAGAGAATTGAGCTCCTACAATGAGCAGTTCTTC CATSRELSSYNEQFF
TRBJ2-1 TRBV19 NA TRBD2 TGTGCCAGTAGTATGGCTAGCGGGAGGGCGGATGAGCAGTTCTTC CASSMASGRADEQFF
TRBJ2-5 TRBV4-2 NA TRBD2 TGTGCCAGCAGCCCACATATCGTGGGGGAGGGCCTCGAGACCCAGTACTTC CASSPHIVGEGLETQYF
TRBJ2-5 TRBV10-3 NA NA TGTGCCATCAGTGCCAGCGGGCTTTTTCAAGAGACCCAGTACTTC CAISASGLFQETQYF
TRBJ2-7 TRBV30 NA NA TGTGCCTGGAGTGATTACAGACAGACGGAGCAGTACTTC CAWSDYRQTEQYF
TRBJ1-1 TRBV12-2 NA NA TGTGCAAGTCGCTTAGGATCCCCGGCTGAAGCTTTCTTT CASRLGSPAEAFF
TRBJ2-1 TRBV3-1/TRBV3-2 NA NA TGTGCCAGCAGCCCCCTCCACAATGAGCAGTTCTTC CASSPLHNEQFF
TRBJ1-1 TRBV19 once TRBD1 TGTGCCACCATACGGGACAGGGGGCGCCTGAACACTGAAGCTTTCTTT CATIRDRGRLNTEAFF
TRBJ2-5 TRBV5-4 NA NA TGTGCCAGCAGTCCAGCGACGGCACGAGAGACCCAGTACTTC CASSPATARETQYF
TRBJ1-5 TRBV27 NA NA TGTGCCAGCAGTTTAGGAACCAGCAATCAGCCCCAGCATTTT CASSLGTSNQPQHF
TRBJ2-5 TRBV24-1 NA TRBD1 TGTGCCACCAGTGATTCAAGCAACAGGGGGATGGAAGAGACCCAGTACTTC CATSDSSNRGMEETQYF
TRBJ1-2 TRBV25-1 NA TRBD1 TGTGCCAGCAGTGATCCCAGACAGGGAGAAACGGATGGCTACACCTTC CASSDPRQGETDGYTF
TRBJ1-4 TRBV24-1 few TRBD1 TGTGCCACCAGTGACTCGGGACAGGGCGAGGGGTCTGTAAAACTGTTTTTT CATSDSGQGEGSVKLFF
TRBJ1-4 TRBV5-1 few NA TGCGCCAGCAGCTTGGTTGGTGGGGGCGGTGAAAGACTGTTTTTT CASSLVGGGGERLFF
TRBJ2-2 TRBV6-1 NA NA TGTGCCAGCAGTGATGTGGGGAACACCGGGGAGCTGTTTTTT CASSDVGNTGELFF
TRBJ2-7 TRBV11-1 NA NA TGTGCCAGCAGCTATAGCGGTCAGGGCTACGAGCAGTACTTC CASSYSGQGYEQYF
TRBJ2-2 TRBV7-9 few TRBD2 TGTGCCAGCAGCCCTCTCGGGGGGATGAACACCGGGGAGCTGTTTTTT CASSPLGGMNTGELFF
TRBJ1-1 TRBV5-1 NA NA TGCGCCAGCAGCCGTGGCGGGTTATTGTCGGGGATCGCTGAAGCTTTCTTT CASSRGGLLSGIAEAFF
TRBJ2-3 TRBV7-6 NA TRBD1 TGTGCCAGCAGCTTCGGACAGGGGAACACAGATACGCAGTATTTT CASSFGQGNTDTQYF
TRBJ1-2 TRBV6-5 NA TRBD1 TGTGCCAGCAGTTACTCGGGACAGAGATATAACTATGGCTACACCTTC CASSYSGQRYNYGYTF
TRBJ1-6 TRBV11-3 NA TRBD1 TGTGCCAGCAGCAAGACAGGGGGCTCGCATAGTTCACCCCTCCACTTT CASSKTGGSHSSPLHF
TRBJ2-5 TRBV3-1/TRBV3-2 NA TRBD2 TGTGCCAGCAGCCCTAGCGGGGGGGCCTGGGAGACCCAGTACTTC CASSPSGGAWETQYF
TRBJ2-1 TRBV4-3 NA TRBD2 TGCGCCAGCAGCCAAGAACCCGGGACTAGCGGGAATTACAATGAGCAGTTCTTC CASSQEPGTSGNYNEQFF
TRBJ1-1 TRBV7-8 NA TRBD1 TGTGCCAGCAGCTTAGAGACAGGGTGGACTGAAGCTTTCTTT CASSLETGWTEAFF
TRBJ2-7 TRBV7-2 few NA TGTGCCAGCAGACCTAAGACAGCCTCCTACGAGCAGTACTTC CASRPKTASYEQYF
TRBJ1-2 TRBV21-1 once NA TGTGCCCCAAATCGGTACACCTTC CAPNRYTF
TRBJ2-7 TRBV5-1 NA TRBD2 TGCGCCAGCAGCCCGGGGGGACTAGCGGGGGGTGTGAGCGAGCAGTACTTC CASSPGGLAGGVSEQYF
TRBJ2-5 TRBV2 once NA TGTGCCAGCAGGAAGGGGGGAGGGGGGTCCCAAGAGACCCAGTACTTC CASRKGGGGSQETQYF
TRBJ2-5 TRBV4-3 NA NA TGCGCCAGCAGCAAAAGCTCAAAGGGCCAAGAGACCCAGTACTTC CASSKSSKGQETQYF
TRBJ1-1 TRBV6-6 once NA TGTGCCACCACCGGTGCAGGGACGGCTGAAGCTTTCTTT CATTGAGTAEAFF
TRBJ2-7 TRBV15 NA NA TGTGCCACCAGCAGGGACGTAGCCTCCGAGCAGTACTTC CATSRDVASEQYF
TRBJ1-2 TRBV10-3 NA NA TGTGCCATCAGTGACCCACTGCCAATGGGCTACACCTTC CAISDPLPMGYTF
TRBJ2-1 TRBV10-3 NA NA TGTGCCATACAACCAGGGGCGGGCCAATACAATGAGCAGTTCTTC CAIQPGAGQYNEQFF
TRBJ2-3 TRBV3-1/TRBV3-2 once NA TGTGCCAGCAGCCAAGGGCCCTACCGCAATTCAGATACGCAGTATTTT CASSQGPYRNSDTQYF
TRBJ1-3 TRBV7-2 few NA TGTGCCAGCAGCGCCACCTTTGGACAGCCTGGAAACACCATATATTTT CASSATFGQPGNTIYF
TRBJ1-2 TRBV10-3 NA NA TGTGCCATGGGCCGGACGGGTGGCTACACCTTC CAMGRTGGYTF
TRBJ1-3 TRBV5-4 NA NA TGTGCCAGCAGCTTGGAGGCTGGGAGCGACACCATATATTTT CASSLEAGSDTIYF
TRBJ1-2 TRBV5-1 NA NA TGCGCCAGCCGCCAGCAGTTGACTAACTATGGCTACACCTTC CASRQQLTNYGYTF
TRBJ2-7 TRBV4-2 NA NA TGTGCCAGCAGCCAAGATTCGGGCGTCACGGTCCTGGGGCAGTACTTC CASSQDSGVTVLGQYF
TRBJ1-2 TRBV3-1/TRBV3-2 NA NA TGTGCCAGCAGAACCACGGGGGCGCAAGGCTACACCTTC CASRTTGAQGYTF
TRBJ2-1 TRBV24-1 few NA TGTGCCACCAGTGAAAAGGCCCACAATGAGCAGTTCTTC CATSEKAHNEQFF
TRBJ2-5 TRBV6-1 NA TRBD2 TGTGCCAGCAGTGAAGGAGGGTGGGGAGCGGGGGGGAAAGAGACCCAGTACTTC CASSEGGWGAGGKETQYF
TRBJ1-1 TRBV21-1 few NA TGTGCCAGCAGCCGAACCCCGGGGAGAGCTTTCTTT CASSRTPGRAFF
TRBJ2-7 TRBV5-1 NA TRBD1 TGCGCCAGCAGCTTGGCCGGTGGGACAGGGTCCTACGAGCAGTACTTC CASSLAGGTGSYEQYF
TRBJ2-5 TRBV4-3 NA TRBD2 TGCGCCAGCAGCCACACTAGCGTAGGGTGGGAGACCCAGTACTTC CASSHTSVGWETQYF
TRBJ2-3 TRBV4-2 NA TRBD1 TGTGCCAGCAGCCAAGCATTCCCGGGACAGGGATTAGATACGCAGTATTTT CASSQAFPGQGLDTQYF
TRBJ2-7 TRBV3-1/TRBV3-2 NA NA TGTGCCAGCAGCCAAGGGTGGGACGAGCAGTACTTC CASSQGWDEQYF